The 14 T cell receptor beta chains below were found in one sample sequenced in a study of shared clonotypes between healthy human individuals (dated by TCRdb to between 2020 and 2021). The library was made by the immunoSEQ multiplex PCR assay. TCRdb holds this immuneACCESS table with in-frame rearrangements only. Some clones are missing; in checked studies, unresolved V genes explain under half, and the rest has no known cause. Counted in this sample were some 790,000 clones; around 70% of them appeared once. The ten top clones hold about 1.8% of the sample. The sequenced sample consisted of memory CD4+ T cells sorted from blood. In the paper's terms, the cell subset or site label means: CD45RA-negative fraction. The receptors here all came from a woman aged 30 to 39 in good health.

J is TRBJ2-6 and V is TRBV5-1; 9 bases line up with TRBD1. The V segment lost 5 bases and the J segment 4 bases; nucleotides outside the gene matches: 7. The germline V gene has CDR1 SGHRS and CDR2 YFSETQ. This CDR3 has 16 residues. In nucleotides, the CDR3 is TGCGCCAGCAGTAACCGGACAGGGGCCGGGGCCAACGTCCTGACTTTC. It translates to CASSNRTGAGANVLTF.

This chain links TRBV2 with TRBJ2-7; possibly TRBD1 or TRBD2 for D (6 bases each). Germline loops: CDR1 SNHLY, CDR2 FYNNEI. The CDR3 runs to 15 residues. With 0 bases removed from V and 4 bases from J, the gap between germline ends came to 13 bases. The DNA for the CDR3 is TGTGCCAGCAGTGAAGCGGGGGCGGGATTTTACGAGCAGTACTTC. Translation gives CASSEAGAGFYEQYF.

About this clone: This specimen includes other DNA sequences encoding the same CDR3. V usage is TRBV28 and J usage is TRBJ1-5, with 9 positions matching TRBD1. CDR1 MDHEN and CDR2 SYDVKM come from the germline V gene. The length of the CDR3 is 14 residues. After removal of 6 bases from V and 7 bases from J, the junction contained 7 bases not matched to a gene. The CDR3 reads CASSPRQGGQPQHF. CDR3 nucleotide sequence: TGTGCCAGCAGCCCCCGACAGGGGGGACAGCCCCAGCATTTT.

The J gene is TRBJ2-7, the V gene TRBV19, with D unclear. Germline CDR1 reads LNHDA; CDR2 reads SQIVND (reference sequence). The CDR3 has 12 residues. V was shortened by 5 bases and J by 4 bases, with 9 bases between the two germline ends. The CDR3 DNA follows: TGTGCCAGTAGTGGGGTCGGGTACGAGCAGTACTTC. Translation gives CASSGVGYEQYF.

The rearrangement joins TRBV2 to TRBJ2-3; TRBD1 might be the D (6 bases). Trimming shortened V by 8 bases and J by 4 bases, and 16 bases separated the two germline ends. The CDR3 totals 14 residues. The germline CDR1 and CDR2 sequences are SNHLY and FYNNEI. The CDR3 here is CASSRGNRADTQYF. In DNA form, the CDR3 reads TGTGCCAGCTCGAGGGGGAATCGTGCAGATACGCAGTATTTT.

The rearrangement uses TRBV5-4 and TRBJ1-1; 8 bases match TRBD1. CDR3 length: 15 amino acids. Trimming at V came to 3 bases and at J to 8 bases, leaving 12 bases not matched to a gene. Looked up from germline, CDR1 is SGHNT and CDR2 is YYREEE (reference sequence). CDR3 loop: CASSSTGDRIEEAFF. DNA for the CDR3: TGTGCCAGCAGCTCGACAGGGGACAGAATCGAAGAAGCTTTCTTT.

This chain links TRBV5-1 with TRBJ2-7, with 7 bases identical to TRBD2. CDR3 size: 15 residues. V gave up 4 bases and J gave up 7 bases; unmatched junction bases: 14. Germline-derived CDR1 and CDR2 are SGHRS and YFSETQ. The CDR3 sequence: CASSPTERGTGEQYF. CDR3 sequence (DNA): TGCGCCAGCAGCCCCACCGAGCGGGGCACGGGAGAGCAGTACTTC. The full variable domain, with the rest looked up from reference TRBV5-1 and TRBJ2-7, is KAGVTQTPRYLIKTRGQQVTLSCSPISGHRSVSWYQQTPGQGLQFLFEYFSETQRNKGNFPGRFSGRQFSNSRSEMNVSTLELGDSALYLCASSPTERGTGEQYFGPGTRLTVT.

As to this clone: This sample includes further DNA sequences coding for the same CDR3. The chain links TRBV10-3 to TRBJ2-1; D is unclear. The V end lost 6 bases, the J end lost 0 bases, and 12 bases lay between the germline ends. Per germline, CDR1 ENHRY and CDR2 SYGVKD. The CDR3 is 15 residues long. The CDR3 sequence: CAIRSAESSYNEQFF. The CDR3 DNA sequence: TGTGCCATCAGGTCGGCCGAGAGCTCCTACAATGAGCAGTTCTTC.

The rearrangement joins TRBV7-2 to TRBJ1-1; D remains ambiguous. The V end lost 4 bases, the J end lost 2 bases, and 8 bases lay between the germline ends. The germline CDR1 and CDR2 sequences are SGHTA and FQGNSA. CDR3 size: 13 residues. In DNA form, the CDR3 reads TGTGCCAGCAGCTCCCAACCTAACACTGAAGCTTTCTTT. It is translated as CASSSQPNTEAFF.

This clone was seen more than once but under ten times. The CDR3: CASSQDRDSTDTQYF. DNA of the CDR3: TGTGCCAGCAGCCAAGATCGTGACTCCACAGATACGCAGTATTTT. The rearrangement joins TRBV14 to TRBJ2-3; D is ambiguous. This CDR3 comprises 15 residues. The germline V gene has CDR1 SGHDN and CDR2 FVKESK. V gave up 0 bases and J gave up 2 bases, with 9 bases separating them. Drawing the rest from reference TRBV14 and TRBJ2-3, the complete variable domain is EAGVTQFPSHSVIEKGQTVTLRCDPISGHDNLYWYRRVMGKEIKFLLHFVKESKQDESGMPNNRFLAERTGGTYSTLKVQPAELEDSGVYFCASSQDRDSTDTQYFGPGTRLTVL.

As DNA, the CDR3 is TGTGCCAGCAGCCTAGAACGGTCTTACGAGCAGTACTTC. It yields the protein CASSLERSYEQYF. This sequence joins TRBV13 and TRBJ2-7; D is ambiguous. Germline CDR1 PRHDT, CDR2 FYEKMQ (reference sequence). The CDR3 covers 13 residues. V lost 5 bases and J lost 4, with 12 bases in between.

Details on this clone: This could be a read error, since a much larger clone is one nucleotide away. The sample carries other DNA sequences with the same CDR3. The chain recombines TRBV2 with TRBJ2-7; D possibly corresponds to TRBD2 (5 bases). The CDR3 runs 12 residues. Germline CDR1 is SNHLY and CDR2 is FYNNEI. V shed 8 bases and J shed 0 bases, with 8 bases lying between them. Here the CDR3 reads CASGESSYEQYF. DNA for the CDR3: TGTGCCAGCGGGGAGAGCTCCTACGAGCAGTACTTC.

The table lists this clone with many counts. This chain uses TRBV9 with TRBJ2-2, with D hard to call. The CDR3 has 16 amino acids. CDR1 is SGDLS and CDR2 is YYNGEE in the germline V gene. With 0 bases removed from V and 4 bases from J, the gap between germline ends came to 13 bases. CDR3 bases: TGTGCCAGCAGCGTAGGAATTGAGCCGACCACCGGGGAGCTGTTTTTT. This sequence encodes CASSVGIEPTTGELFF. Looking up the rest from reference TRBV9 and TRBJ2-2 gives the full variable domain: DSGVTQTPKHLITATGQRVTLRCSPRSGDLSVYWYQQSLDQGLQFLIQYYNGEERAKGNILERFSAQQFPDLHSELNLSSLELGDSALYFCASSVGIEPTTGELFFGEGSRLTVL.

This clone was picked up a small number of times. The chain is built from TRBV27 and TRBJ2-7; a weak D match, TRBD2 (5 bases). CDR3 length: 14 residues. The ends were cut back, 7 bases at V and 7 bases at J, with 20 bases in the middle. Germline CDR1 MNHEY, CDR2 SMNVEV (reference sequence). The CDR3 nucleotides read TGTGCCAGCAACCCAAGGGATAAGTCGGGAGAGCAGTACTTC. It codes for CASNPRDKSGEQYF.